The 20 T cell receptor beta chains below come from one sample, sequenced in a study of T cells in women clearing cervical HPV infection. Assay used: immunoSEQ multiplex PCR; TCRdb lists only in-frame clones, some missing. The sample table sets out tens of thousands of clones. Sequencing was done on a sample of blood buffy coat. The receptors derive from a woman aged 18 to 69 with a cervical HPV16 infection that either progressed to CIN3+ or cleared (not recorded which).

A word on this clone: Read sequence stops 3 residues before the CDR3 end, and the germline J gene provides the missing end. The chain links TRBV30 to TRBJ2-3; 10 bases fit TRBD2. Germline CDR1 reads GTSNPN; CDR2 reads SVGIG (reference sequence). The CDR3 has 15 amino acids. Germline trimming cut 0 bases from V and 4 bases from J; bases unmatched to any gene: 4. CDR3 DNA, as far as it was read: TGTGCCTGGAGTGTACTAGCGGGGAGGGCAGATACG. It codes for CAWSVLAGRADT. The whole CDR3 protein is CAWSVLAGRADTQYF.

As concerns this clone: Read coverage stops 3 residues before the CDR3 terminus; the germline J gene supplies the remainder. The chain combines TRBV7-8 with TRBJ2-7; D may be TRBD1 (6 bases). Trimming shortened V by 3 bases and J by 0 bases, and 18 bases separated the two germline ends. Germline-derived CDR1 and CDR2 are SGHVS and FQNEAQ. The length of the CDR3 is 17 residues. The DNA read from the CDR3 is TGTGCCAGCAGCTTGGACCCGAAAGGGGGTTACTCCTACGAG. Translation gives CASSLDPKGGYSYE. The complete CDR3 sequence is CASSLDPKGGYSYEQYF.

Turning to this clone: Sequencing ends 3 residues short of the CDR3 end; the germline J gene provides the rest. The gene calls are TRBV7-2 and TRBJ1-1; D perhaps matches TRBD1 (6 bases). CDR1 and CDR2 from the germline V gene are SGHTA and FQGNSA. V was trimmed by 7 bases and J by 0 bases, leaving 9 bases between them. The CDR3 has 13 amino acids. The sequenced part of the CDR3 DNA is TGTGCCAGCATTGGACAGATGAACACTGAA. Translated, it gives CASIGQMNTE. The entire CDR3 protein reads CASIGQMNTEAFF.

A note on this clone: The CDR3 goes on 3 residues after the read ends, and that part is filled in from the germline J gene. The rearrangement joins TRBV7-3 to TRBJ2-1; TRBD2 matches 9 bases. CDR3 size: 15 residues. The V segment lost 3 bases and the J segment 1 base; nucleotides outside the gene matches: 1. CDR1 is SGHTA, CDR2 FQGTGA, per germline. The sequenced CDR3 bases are TGTGCCAGCAGCTTTAGCGGGGGTTCCTACAATGAG. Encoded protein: CASSFSGGSYNE. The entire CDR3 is CASSFSGGSYNEQFF.

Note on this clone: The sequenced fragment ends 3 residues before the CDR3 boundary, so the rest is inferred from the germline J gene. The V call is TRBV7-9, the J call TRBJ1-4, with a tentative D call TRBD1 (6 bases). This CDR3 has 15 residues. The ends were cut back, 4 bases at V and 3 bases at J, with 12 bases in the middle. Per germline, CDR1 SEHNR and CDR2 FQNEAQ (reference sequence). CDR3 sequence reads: CASSSQGPPNEKLFF. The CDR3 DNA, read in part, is TGTGCCAGCAGCTCACAGGGTCCACCTAATGAAAAA.

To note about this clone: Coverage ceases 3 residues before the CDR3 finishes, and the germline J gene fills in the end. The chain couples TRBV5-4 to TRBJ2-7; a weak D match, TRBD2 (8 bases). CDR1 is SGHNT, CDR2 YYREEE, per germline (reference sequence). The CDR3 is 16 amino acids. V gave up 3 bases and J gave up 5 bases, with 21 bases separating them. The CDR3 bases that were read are TGTGCCAGCAGCTACGGGGGGGCCAGGGGGGTCAACGAG. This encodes CASSYGGARGVNE. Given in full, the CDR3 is CASSYGGARGVNEQYF. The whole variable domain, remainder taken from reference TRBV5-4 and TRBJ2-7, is ETGVTQSPTHLIKTRGQQVTLRCSSQSGHNTVSWYQQALGQGPQFIFQYYREEENGRGNFPPRFSGLQFPNYSSELNVNALELDDSALYLCASSYGGARGVNEQYFGPGTRLTVT.

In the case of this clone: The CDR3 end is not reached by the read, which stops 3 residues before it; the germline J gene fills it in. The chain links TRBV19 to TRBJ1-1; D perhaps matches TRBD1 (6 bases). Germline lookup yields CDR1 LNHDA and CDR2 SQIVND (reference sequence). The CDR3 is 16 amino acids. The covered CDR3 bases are TGTGCCAGTAGTCAAACAGGGATGGGGGTCCAAGAGACA. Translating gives CASSQTGMGVQET. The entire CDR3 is CASSQTGMGVQETAFF.

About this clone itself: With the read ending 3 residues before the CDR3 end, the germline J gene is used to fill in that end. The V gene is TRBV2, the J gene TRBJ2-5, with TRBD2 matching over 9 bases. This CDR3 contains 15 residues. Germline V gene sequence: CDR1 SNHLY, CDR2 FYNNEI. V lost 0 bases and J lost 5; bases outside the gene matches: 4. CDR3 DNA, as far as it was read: TGTGCCAGCAGTGAAGCGGGACTAGCACGGGAGACC. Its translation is CASSEAGLARET. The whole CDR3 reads CASSEAGLARETQYF.

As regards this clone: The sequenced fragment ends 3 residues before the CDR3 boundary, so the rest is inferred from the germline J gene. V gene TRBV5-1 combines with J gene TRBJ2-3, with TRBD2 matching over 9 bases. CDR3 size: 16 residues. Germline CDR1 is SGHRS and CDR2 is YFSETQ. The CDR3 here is CASSLSSGAGMETQYF. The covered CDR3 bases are TGCGCCAGCAGCCTTTCTAGCGGGGCCGGAATGGAGACG.

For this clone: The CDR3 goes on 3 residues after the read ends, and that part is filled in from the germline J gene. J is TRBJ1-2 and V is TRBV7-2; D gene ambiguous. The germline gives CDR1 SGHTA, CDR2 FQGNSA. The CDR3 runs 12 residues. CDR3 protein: CASSPRKDFYTF. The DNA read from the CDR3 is TGTGCCAGCAGCCCCCGTAAAGACTTC.

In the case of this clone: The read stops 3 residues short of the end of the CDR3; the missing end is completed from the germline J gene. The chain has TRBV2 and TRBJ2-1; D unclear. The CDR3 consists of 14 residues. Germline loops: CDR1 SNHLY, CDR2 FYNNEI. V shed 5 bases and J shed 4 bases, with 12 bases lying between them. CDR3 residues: CASSIVVTYNEQFF. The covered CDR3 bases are TGTGCCAGCAGTATCGTGGTTACTTACAATGAG.

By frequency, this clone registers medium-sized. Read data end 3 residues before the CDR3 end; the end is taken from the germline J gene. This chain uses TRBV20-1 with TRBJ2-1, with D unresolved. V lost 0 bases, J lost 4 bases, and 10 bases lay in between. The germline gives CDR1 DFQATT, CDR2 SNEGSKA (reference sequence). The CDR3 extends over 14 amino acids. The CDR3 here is CSARDLRQYNEQFF. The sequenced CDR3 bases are TGCAGTGCTAGAGATCTGAGGCAATACAATGAG.

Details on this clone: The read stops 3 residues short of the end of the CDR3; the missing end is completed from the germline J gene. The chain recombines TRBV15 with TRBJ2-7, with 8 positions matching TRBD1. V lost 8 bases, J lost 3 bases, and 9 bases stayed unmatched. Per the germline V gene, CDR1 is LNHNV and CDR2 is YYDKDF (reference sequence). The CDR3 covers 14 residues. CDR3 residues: CATSLGTGYYEQYF. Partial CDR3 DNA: TGTGCCACCTCCCTCGGGACAGGTTACTACGAG.

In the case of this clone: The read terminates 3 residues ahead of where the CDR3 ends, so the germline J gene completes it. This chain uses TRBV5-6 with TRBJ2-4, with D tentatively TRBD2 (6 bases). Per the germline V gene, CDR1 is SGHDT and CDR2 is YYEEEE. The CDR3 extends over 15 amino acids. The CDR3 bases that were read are TGTGCCAGCAGCTCCCGGAGGGGCAATAACTATGGT. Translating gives CASSSRRGNNYG. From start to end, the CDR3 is CASSSRRGNNYGQYF.

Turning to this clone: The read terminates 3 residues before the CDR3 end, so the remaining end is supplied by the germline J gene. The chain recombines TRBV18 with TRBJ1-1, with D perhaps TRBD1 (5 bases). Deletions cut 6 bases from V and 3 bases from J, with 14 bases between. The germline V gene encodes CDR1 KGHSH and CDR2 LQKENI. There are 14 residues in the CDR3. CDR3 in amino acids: CASSTGPADTEAFF. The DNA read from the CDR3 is TGTGCCAGCTCCACAGGACCGGCGGACACTGAA.

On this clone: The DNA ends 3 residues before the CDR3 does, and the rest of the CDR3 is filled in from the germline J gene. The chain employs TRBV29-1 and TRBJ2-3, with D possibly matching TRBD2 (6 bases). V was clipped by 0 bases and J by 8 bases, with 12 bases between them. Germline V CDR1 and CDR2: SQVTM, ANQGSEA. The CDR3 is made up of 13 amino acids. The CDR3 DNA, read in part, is TGCAGCGTTGAAGAGGACGGGGGAGGTACG. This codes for CSVEEDGGGT. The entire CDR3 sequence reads CSVEEDGGGTQYF.

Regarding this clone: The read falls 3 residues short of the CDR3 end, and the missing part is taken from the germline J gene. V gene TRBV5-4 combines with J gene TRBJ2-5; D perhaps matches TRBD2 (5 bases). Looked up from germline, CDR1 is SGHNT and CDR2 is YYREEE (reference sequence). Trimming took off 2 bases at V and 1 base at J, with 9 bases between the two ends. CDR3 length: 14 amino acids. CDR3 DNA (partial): TGTGCCAGCAGCTTACGACTAACCCAAGAGACC. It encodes CASSLRLTQET. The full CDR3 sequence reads CASSLRLTQETQYF.

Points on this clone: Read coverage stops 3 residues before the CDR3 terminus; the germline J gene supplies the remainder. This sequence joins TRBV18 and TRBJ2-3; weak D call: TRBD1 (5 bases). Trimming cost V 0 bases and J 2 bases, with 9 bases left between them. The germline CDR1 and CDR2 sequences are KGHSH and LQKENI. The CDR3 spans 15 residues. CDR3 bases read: TGTGCCAGCTCACCACCCGGCAGGGCCACAGATACG. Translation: CASSPPGRATDT. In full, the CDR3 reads CASSPPGRATDTQYF.

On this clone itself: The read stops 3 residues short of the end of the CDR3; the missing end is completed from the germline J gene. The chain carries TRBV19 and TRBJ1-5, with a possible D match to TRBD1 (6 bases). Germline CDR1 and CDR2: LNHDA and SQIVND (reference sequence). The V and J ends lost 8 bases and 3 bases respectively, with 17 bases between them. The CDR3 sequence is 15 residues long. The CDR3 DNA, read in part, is TGTGCCAGTGGAGGTGTGACAGGCCTCAATCAGCCC. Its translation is CASGGVTGLNQP. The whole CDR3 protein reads CASGGVTGLNQPQHF.

This chain's CDR3 is CASSTGQGADYGYTF. CDR3 DNA, as far as it was read: TGCGCCAGCAGCACCGGACAGGGGGCGGACTATGGC. J is TRBJ1-2 and V is TRBV5-1, with 11 bases fitting TRBD1. The CDR3 end falls 3 residues outside the read, so it is completed with the germline J gene. V lost 4 bases and J lost 3; bases outside the gene matches: 5. The CDR3 is made up of 15 amino acids. Germline-derived CDR1 and CDR2 are SGHRS and YFSETQ. The whole variable domain, remainder taken from reference TRBV5-1 and TRBJ1-2, is KAGVTQTPRYLIKTRGQQVTLSCSPISGHRSVSWYQQTPGQGLQFLFEYFSETQRNKGNFPGRFSGRQFSNSRSEMNVSTLELGDSALYLCASSTGQGADYGYTFGSGTRLTVV.